These T cell receptor beta chains were read from a single sample in a study of Graves' ophthalmopathy and Graves' hyperthyroidism. TCRdb re-derived calls from the multiplex PCR reads in MiXCR, one entry per CDR3 protein. The table includes 350,000 to 400,000 distinct CDR3 sequences, approximately 15% detected once. Material: peripheral blood. The source is a woman in her late teens or twenties with stable Graves' hyperthyroidism. CDR3s include the opening cysteine and the closing phenylalanine or tryptophan. A D gene is named only where the DNA matches it firmly. Some rows have no size entry. The others give once, few or many, or a class for an expanded clone.

V: TRBV12-3/TRBV12-4; D: TRBD1; size: few; J: TRBJ1-5; CDR3: CASSSGGGVGNQPQHF; DNA: TGTGCCAGCAGTTCGGGAGGGGGCGTGGGCAATCAGCCCCAGCATTTT
V: TRBV7-9; D: NA; size: many; J: TRBJ1-1; CDR3: CGIIGGPNTEAFF; DNA: TGTGGCATAATCGGGGGCCCTAACACTGAAGCTTTCTTT
V: TRBV11-2; D: NA; size: many; J: TRBJ2-2; CDR3: CASSILARANTGELFF; DNA: TGTGCCAGCAGCATACTTGCCAGGGCGAACACCGGGGAGCTGTTTTTT
V: TRBV27; D: NA; size: many; J: TRBJ1-1; CDR3: CASSSTSAGAFF; DNA: TGTGCCAGCAGTTCCACGTCTGCAGGCGCTTTCTTT
V: TRBV5-1; D: TRBD1; size: many; J: TRBJ2-7; CDR3: CASSSKPAGTGIDEQYF; DNA: TGCGCCAGCAGTTCAAAACCCGCCGGGACAGGGATCGACGAGCAGTACTTC
V: TRBV12-3/TRBV12-4; D: NA; size: many; J: TRBJ1-5; CDR3: CASSLRVRPFNQPQHF; DNA: TGTGCCAGCAGTTTAAGAGTCAGGCCCTTTAATCAGCCCCAGCATTTT
V: TRBV9; D: NA; size: NA; J: TRBJ1-1; CDR3: CASSVGNMNTEAFF; DNA: TGTGCCAGCAGCGTAGGCAACATGAACACTGAAGCTTTCTTT
V: TRBV12-3/TRBV12-4; D: NA; size: many; J: TRBJ2-5; CDR3: CASSRAGTGETQYF; DNA: TGTGCCAGCAGTCGGGCAGGGACCGGGGAGACCCAGTACTTC
V: TRBV6-1; D: NA; size: few; J: TRBJ1-2; CDR3: CASSVPPPNYGYTF; DNA: NA
V: TRBV15; D: TRBD1; size: many; J: TRBJ2-2; CDR3: CATSDRDRYSGELFF; DNA: TGTGCCACCAGCGACCGGGACAGGTATTCCGGGGAGCTGTTTTTT
V: TRBV7-3; D: NA; size: NA; J: TRBJ2-7; CDR3: CASSLETPQYEQYF; DNA: TGTGCCAGCAGCTTAGAGACACCCCAATACGAGCAGTACTTC
V: TRBV9; D: NA; size: few; J: TRBJ2-7; CDR3: CASSVDGSTYEQYF; DNA: TGTGCCAGCAGCGTAGACGGGAGTACCTACGAGCAGTACTTC
V: TRBV7-9; D: NA; size: many; J: TRBJ1-6; CDR3: CASSPTGSDSSALHF; DNA: TGTGCCAGCAGTCCCACAGGATCCGATAGTTCGGCCCTCCACTTT
V: TRBV6-5; D: TRBD1; size: many; J: TRBJ1-6; CDR3: CASSYSTGGYNSPLHF; DNA: TGTGCCAGCAGTTACTCGACAGGGGGGTATAATTCACCCCTCCACTTT
V: TRBV27; D: TRBD1; size: many; J: TRBJ1-2; CDR3: CASSLGQGKYGYTF; DNA: TGTGCCAGCAGTTTAGGACAGGGGAAGTATGGCTACACCTTC
V: TRBV4-1; D: TRBD2; size: many; J: TRBJ2-5; CDR3: CASSQVRTSGAGTQYF; DNA: TGCGCCAGCAGCCAAGTGAGGACTAGCGGGGCAGGGACCCAGTACTTC
V: TRBV15; D: NA; size: many; J: TRBJ1-2; CDR3: CATSRGTPANYGYTF; DNA: TGTGCCACCAGCAGAGGGACGCCAGCTAACTATGGCTACACCTTC
V: TRBV19; D: TRBD1; size: many; J: TRBJ2-7; CDR3: CASSMLGQTYEQYF; DNA: TGTGCCAGTAGTATGTTGGGACAGACCTACGAGCAGTACTTC
V: TRBV7-2; D: NA; size: few; J: TRBJ1-1; CDR3: CASSIREGAVGHPMNTEAFF; DNA: TGTGCCAGCAGCATCCGGGAGGGCGCGGTGGGACACCCCATGAACACTGAAGCTTTCTTT
V: TRBV20-1; D: TRBD2; size: few; J: TRBJ2-7; CDR3: CSARDPAGGPYEQYF; DNA: TGCAGTGCTAGAGACCCAGCGGGGGGGCCCTACGAGCAGTACTTC
V: TRBV24-1; D: NA; size: many; J: TRBJ1-1; CDR3: CATSAGATEAFF; DNA: TGTGCCACCAGTGCCGGGGCCACTGAAGCTTTCTTT
V: TRBV3-1; D: NA; size: many; J: TRBJ2-7; CDR3: CASSQSGLMDYEQYF; DNA: TGTGCCAGCAGCCAATCCGGACTGATGGACTACGAGCAGTACTTC
V: TRBV6-4; D: NA; size: many; J: TRBJ1-5; CDR3: CASSQRDQPQHF; DNA: TGTGCCAGCAGTCAGCGGGATCAGCCCCAGCATTTT
V: TRBV7-8; D: NA; size: many; J: TRBJ1-5; CDR3: CASSTRRGGTYSNQPQHF; DNA: TGTGCCAGCAGCACTAGGAGGGGGGGGACATATAGCAATCAGCCCCAGCATTTT
V: TRBV9; D: TRBD1; size: few; J: TRBJ2-2; CDR3: CASSIETGRNTGELFF; DNA: TGTGCCAGCAGTATCGAGACAGGGAGGAACACCGGGGAGCTGTTTTTT
V: TRBV9; D: NA; size: many; J: TRBJ1-2; CDR3: CASSSLGGGTNYGYTF; DNA: TGTGCCAGCAGCTCCCTCGGCGGGGGCACTAACTATGGCTACACCTTC
V: TRBV2; D: NA; size: many; J: TRBJ1-2; CDR3: CASSERSSPHLYGYTF; DNA: TGTGCCAGCAGTGAAAGAAGCTCTCCCCACCTCTATGGCTACACCTTC
V: TRBV6-2/TRBV6-3; D: NA; size: many; J: TRBJ1-5; CDR3: CASSRRGTINQPQHF; DNA: TGTGCCAGCAGTCGCAGGGGAACGATAAATCAGCCCCAGCATTTT
V: TRBV15; D: NA; size: many; J: TRBJ2-6; CDR3: CATSRDPNWGRGSGANVLTF; DNA: TGTGCCACCAGCAGAGATCCCAATTGGGGACGTGGGTCTGGGGCCAACGTCCTGACTTTC
V: TRBV7-2; D: NA; size: many; J: TRBJ1-6; CDR3: CASSPSRLGNSPLHF; DNA: TGTGCCAGCAGCCCGTCCCGACTAGGGAATTCACCCCTCCACTTT
V: TRBV12-3/TRBV12-4; D: NA; size: many; J: TRBJ1-2; CDR3: CASSYRRYGYTF; DNA: TGTGCCAGCAGTTACCGACGATATGGCTACACCTTC
V: TRBV6-5; D: NA; size: NA; J: TRBJ2-4; CDR3: CASSYPIRAGNLAKNIQYF; DNA: TGTGCCAGCAGTTACCCAATCCGGGCAGGCAATTTAGCCAAAAACATTCAGTACTTC
V: TRBV13; D: NA; size: many; J: TRBJ1-2; CDR3: CASSLTGSYTF; DNA: TGTGCCAGCAGCTTAACAGGAAGCTACACCTTC
V: TRBV5-1; D: NA; size: many; J: TRBJ1-2; CDR3: CASSGDRPYGYTF; DNA: TGCGCCAGCAGCGGCGACAGACCCTATGGCTACACCTTC
V: TRBV29-1; D: TRBD1; size: few; J: TRBJ1-1; CDR3: CSVDGTANTEAFF; DNA: TGCAGCGTTGATGGGACAGCAAACACTGAAGCTTTCTTT
V: TRBV13; D: NA; size: many; J: TRBJ1-6; CDR3: CASSRTGGGLSPLHF; DNA: TGTGCCAGCAGCCGCACAGGCGGGGGCTTGTCACCCCTCCACTTT
V: TRBV7-2; D: NA; size: many; J: TRBJ2-7; CDR3: CASSLSGTSTYEQYF; DNA: TGTGCCAGCAGCTTATCCGGGACATCAACCTACGAGCAGTACTTC